The 13 T cell receptor beta chains given below trace back to one sample, sequenced in a study of T cells in Graves' hyperthyroidism and ophthalmopathy. Amplification targeted TCR beta CDR3 regions from RNA transcripts. HTBI primers drove first-round RT-PCR of the TCR CDR3. One entry per CDR3 protein, called by TCRdb with MiXCR from the multiplex PCR reads. The table lists fewer than 650,000 distinct CDR3 sequences, around 15% of them singletons. The specimen was blood. All receptors come from a woman aged 40 to 50 with Graves' ophthalmopathy.

The chain is built from TRBV6-5 and TRBJ2-7; D may be TRBD2 (6 bases). Germline CDR1 is MNHEY and CDR2 is SVGAGI. The CDR3 has 16 residues. With 0 bases removed from V and 5 bases from J, the gap between germline ends came to 17 bases. CDR3 residues: CASSYSRGLGSHEQYF. The CDR3 region has the DNA TGTGCCAGCAGTTACTCGAGGGGACTGGGGTCGCACGAGCAGTACTTC.

This clonotype showed up many times. The V call is TRBV6-1, the J call TRBJ2-7; D ambiguous. Deletions cut 3 bases from V and 2 bases from J, with 5 bases between. This CDR3 comprises 12 residues. Germline values: CDR1 MNHNS, CDR2 SASEGT. This CDR3 is CASSDPAYEQYF. The CDR3, as DNA: TGTGCCAGCAGTGACCCAGCCTACGAGCAGTACTTC.

This clonotype was seen only a few times. The rearrangement links TRBV29-1 to TRBJ2-7; D is ambiguous. CDR1 is SQVTM, CDR2 ANQGSEA, per germline. The CDR3 runs 12 residues. Deletions cut 4 bases from V and 0 bases from J, with 7 bases between. The CDR3 DNA follows: TGCAGCGTTGGCAGCAGCTCCTACGAGCAGTACTTC. Translation: CSVGSSSYEQYF.

This clonotype was counted at least ten times. DNA of the CDR3: TGTGCCAGCAGTGGCCCCGGGACAGTGAACACTGAAGCTTTCTTT. Protein product: CASSGPGTVNTEAFF. J is TRBJ1-1 and V is TRBV2; 7 nucleotides agree with TRBD1. V trimming: 4 bases; J trimming: 0 bases; junction bases outside the gene matches: 5. This CDR3 has 15 amino acids. CDR1 is SNHLY and CDR2 is FYNNEI in the germline V gene.

This clonotype was seen repeatedly, ten times or more. The chain combines TRBV12-3 or TRBV12-4 with TRBJ2-4, with 7 nucleotides matching TRBD2. V trimming: 5 bases; J trimming: 4 bases; junction bases outside the gene matches: 5. The CDR3 is 14 amino acids. This chain's CDR3 is CASSASSGKNIQYF. CDR3 nucleotide sequence: TGTGCCAGCAGTGCCTCTAGCGGTAAAAACATTCAGTACTTC.

This clonotype appeared many times. The chain uses TRBV12-3 or TRBV12-4 and TRBJ2-2; maybe TRBD1 (5 bases). Trimming cost V 6 bases and J 4 bases, with 18 bases left between them. CDR3 length: 16 residues. CDR3 bases: TGTGCCAGCAGCTTAACCAGACAGCAACCCACCGGGGAGCTGTTTTTT. Translating gives CASSLTRQQPTGELFF.

V gene TRBV29-1 combines with J gene TRBJ2-7, with 7 bases matching TRBD1. CDR3 length: 12 residues. J gave up 2 bases and V 2 bases, and 0 bases lay outside the gene matches. Germline V lookup: CDR1 SQVTM, CDR2 ANQGSEA. The chain's CDR3 is CSVEQGAYEQYF. For the CDR3, the DNA is TGCAGCGTTGAACAGGGGGCCTACGAGCAGTACTTC.

This clonotype has only a few counts. The V gene is TRBV27, the J gene TRBJ1-6, with 8 nucleotides matching TRBD1. Trimming at V came to 0 bases and at J to 9 bases, leaving 7 bases not matched to a gene. This CDR3 spans 16 amino acids. From germline, CDR1 is MNHEY and CDR2 SMNVEV (reference sequence). DNA of the CDR3: TGTGCCAGCAGTTTATCAGCGGGACAGGTTACTTCACCCCTCCACTTT. This encodes CASSLSAGQVTSPLHF.

This clonotype came up many times. This rearrangement joins TRBV19 to TRBJ1-2, with TRBD1 matching 7 bases. The CDR3 totals 14 residues. V was pared by 7 bases and J by 4 bases, with 9 bases of the junction left unmatched. Germline V gene sequence: CDR1 LNHDA, CDR2 SQIVND (reference sequence). CDR3 DNA: TGTGCCAGTACCGGGACAGCTTCCATCTATGGCTACACCTTC. This gives the protein CASTGTASIYGYTF.

This chain links TRBV19 with TRBJ2-7, with D tentatively TRBD2 (6 bases). Germline V lookup: CDR1 LNHDA, CDR2 SQIVND (reference sequence). V lost 5 bases and J 6 bases, leaving 14 bases between the germline ends. This CDR3 is 13 amino acids long. The CDR3 loop is CASSPEDGGEQYF. DNA of the CDR3: TGTGCCAGTAGTCCGGAGGACGGGGGCGAGCAGTACTTC. Based on the CDR3 plus reference TRBV19 and TRBJ2-7, the full variable domain is DGGITQSPKYLFRKEGQNVTLSCEQNLNHDAMYWYRQDPGQGLRLIYYSQIVNDFQKGDIAEGYSVSREKKESFPLTVTSAQKNPTAFYLCASSPEDGGEQYFGPGTRLTVT.

This clonotype was recorded at least ten times. The chain couples TRBV7-2 to TRBJ2-7; D is ambiguous. The CDR3 extends over 14 amino acids. CDR1 is SGHTA and CDR2 is FQGNSA in the germline V gene. Trimming took off 5 bases at V and 0 bases at J, with 11 bases between the two ends. CDR3 in amino acids: CASSPLTISYEQYF. The CDR3 nucleotides are TGTGCCAGCAGCCCCCTCACCATCTCCTACGAGCAGTACTTC.

The V gene is TRBV12-3 or TRBV12-4, the J gene TRBJ1-5, with D perhaps matching TRBD1 (5 bases). The CDR3 length is 16 residues. V was trimmed by 2 bases and J by 4 bases, leaving 15 bases between them. The CDR3 loop reads CASSLFGGSENQPQHF. As DNA, the CDR3 is TGTGCCAGCAGTTTATTCGGGGGGTCGGAGAATCAGCCCCAGCATTTT.

This clonotype was seen repeatedly, ten times or more. This chain connects TRBV10-3 to TRBJ1-5, with 7 bases fitting TRBD1. The CDR3 is made up of 14 amino acids. V trimming: 3 bases; J trimming: 4 bases; junction bases outside the gene matches: 3. CDR1 is ENHRY and CDR2 is SYGVKD in the germline V gene. The CDR3 here is CAISDGDSNQPQHF. The DNA for the CDR3 is TGTGCCATCAGTGATGGGGACAGTAATCAGCCCCAGCATTTT.